This T cell receptor beta chain was documented in a study of Graves' ophthalmopathy and Graves' hyperthyroidism. The study, taken as a whole, reports: The study's model predicted ophthalmopathy progression at approximately 71% sensitivity and about 72% specificity.

As concerns this clonotype: What it binds is unknown. This may come from a read error, since a much larger clone is one base off.

The CDR3 spans 14 residues. J gave up 5 bases and V 6 bases, and 9 bases lay outside the gene matches. Germline lookup yields CDR1 MNHEY and CDR2 SVGAGI. Each donor who had ophthalmopathy showed moderate-to-severe activity, a CAS of ≥3, a NOSPECS of ≥4, and a duration under 3 months. The study amplified TCR beta CDR3 regions using RNA transcripts. The library came from an HTBI-primed first-round RT-PCR and a second-round multiplex PCR. TCRdb reprocessed the multiplex PCR reads with MiXCR, giving one entry per CDR3 protein. The sample shows roughly 500,000 distinct CDR3 sequences, 13% to 15% of them seen only once.

Sequencing input: blood. The origin of this receptor is a woman aged 30 to 39 with Graves' ophthalmopathy. The V call is TRBV6-5, the J call TRBJ2-5; the match to TRBD1 covers 7 bases. DNA of the CDR3: TGTGCCAGCAGACGACAGGGTTGCGGGGAGACCCAGTACTTC. The encoded protein is CASRRQGCGETQYF.